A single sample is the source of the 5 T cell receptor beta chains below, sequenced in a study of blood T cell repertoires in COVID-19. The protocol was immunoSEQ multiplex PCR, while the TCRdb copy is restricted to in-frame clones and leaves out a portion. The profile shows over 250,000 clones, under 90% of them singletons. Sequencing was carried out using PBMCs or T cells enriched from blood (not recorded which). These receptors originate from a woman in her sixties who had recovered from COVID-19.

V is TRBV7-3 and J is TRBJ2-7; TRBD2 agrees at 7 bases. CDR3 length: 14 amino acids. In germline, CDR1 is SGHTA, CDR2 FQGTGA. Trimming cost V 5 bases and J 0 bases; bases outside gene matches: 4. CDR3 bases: TGTGCCAGCAGCCTCAGCGGGGCCTCCTACGAGCAGTACTTC. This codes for CASSLSGASYEQYF.

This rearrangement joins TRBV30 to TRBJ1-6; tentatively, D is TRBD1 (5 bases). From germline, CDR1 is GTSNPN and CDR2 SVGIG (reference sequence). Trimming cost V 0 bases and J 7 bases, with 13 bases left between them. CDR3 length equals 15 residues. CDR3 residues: CAWSVYFRGNSPLHF. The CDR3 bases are TGTGCCTGGAGTGTATATTTTAGGGGAAATTCACCCCTCCACTTT.

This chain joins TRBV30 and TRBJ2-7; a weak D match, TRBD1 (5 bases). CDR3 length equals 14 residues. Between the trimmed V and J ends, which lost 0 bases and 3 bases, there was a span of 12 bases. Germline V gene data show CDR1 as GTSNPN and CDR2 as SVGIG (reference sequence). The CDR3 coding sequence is TGTGCCTGGAGTGTCCCAGGGCTTTACTACGAGCAGTACTTC. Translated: CAWSVPGLYYEQYF.

CDR3 DNA sequence: TGTGCCAGCAGTTTAAATTATGGAAACACCATATATTTT. Its translation is CASSLNYGNTIYF. The chain recombines TRBV12-3 or TRBV12-4 with TRBJ1-3; D is uncertain. The CDR3 loop spans 13 amino acids. With 2 bases removed from V and 3 bases from J, the gap between germline ends came to 5 bases.

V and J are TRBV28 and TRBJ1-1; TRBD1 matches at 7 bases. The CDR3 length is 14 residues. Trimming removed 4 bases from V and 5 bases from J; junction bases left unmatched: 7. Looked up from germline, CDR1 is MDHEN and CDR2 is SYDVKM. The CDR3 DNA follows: TGTGCCAGCAGTTACAGGGGAGGAGGGACTGAAGCTTTCTTT. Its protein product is CASSYRGGGTEAFF.